One and the same sample provided the 8 T cell receptor beta chains below, sequenced in a study of neurological immune-mediated disorders (dated by TCRdb to about 2019). Receptor libraries were prepared by 5' RACE. TCRdb records Illumina HiSeq 2500 as the sequencer. The public reads were quality trimmed at Q25 with fastp and then assembled into clones with MiXCR by TCRdb, keeping productive beta chains. Identical CDR3 proteins give one entry, which carries the most common genes and DNA. Counted in this sample were about 45,000 distinct CDR3 sequences; about 13% of them appeared once. Roughly 11% of the sample goes to the ten largest clones. The time point tag for this specimen amounts to: longitudinal time-point 3. Sequencing used PBMCs. These receptors all come from a man aged 25-45 years in good health.

This clonotype was seen many times. The J gene is TRBJ1-5, the V gene TRBV5-1, with 8 bases that match TRBD1. The CDR3 runs to 15 residues. Germline values: CDR1 SGHRS, CDR2 YFSETQ. Trimming removed 0 bases from V and 6 bases from J; junction bases left unmatched: 5. In DNA form, the CDR3 reads TGCGCCAGCAGCTTGGGGCAGGGGGCCGGTCAGCCCCAGCATTTT. Protein sequence: CASSLGQGAGQPQHF.

There are many counts of this clonotype. V and J are TRBV3-1 and TRBJ2-7; D tentatively reads TRBD1 or TRBD2 (5 bases each). The CDR3 is 14 residues long. Germline CDR1 and CDR2: LGHDT and YNNKEL (reference sequence). V was trimmed by 4 bases and J by 3 bases, leaving 13 bases between them. CDR3 residues: CASSPRDAFYEQYF. Written as DNA, the CDR3 is TGTGCCAGCAGCCCGAGGGACGCCTTCTACGAGCAGTACTTC.

Of note for this clonotype: A read error may be the cause here, since a much bigger clone is one base away. V gene TRBV5-1 combines with J gene TRBJ2-7; D not certain. The CDR3 is 14 residues long. CDR1 is SGHRS, CDR2 YFSETQ, per germline. In DNA, the CDR3 is TGCGCCAGCAGCTTCTCCGCAGGATCCTACGAGCCGTACTTC. Its translation: CASSFSAGSYEPYF.

Sample share makes this clonotype medium-sized. This chain links TRBV5-1 with TRBJ2-5; a weak D match, TRBD1 (6 bases). This CDR3 is built from 13 residues. The V gene's germline CDR1 is SGHRS and CDR2 YFSETQ. Trimming removed 5 bases from V and 4 bases from J, with 12 bases in between. The CDR3: CASRIQGRETQYF. The CDR3 nucleotides are TGCGCCAGCAGGATACAGGGAAGAGAGACCCAGTACTTC.

The chain recombines TRBV7-6 with TRBJ2-1; 11 bases match TRBD2. The CDR3 spans 16 residues. The germline V gene encodes CDR1 SGHVS and CDR2 FNYEAQ. The junction had 10 bases not matched to a gene; V was cut back by 3 bases and J by 9 bases. The CDR3 bases are TGTGCCAGCAGCTTGAGGGGACTAGCGGTTGCGGGTGAGCAGTTCTTC. Translated: CASSLRGLAVAGEQFF.

This clonotype was seen ten or more times. The rearrangement links TRBV20-1 to TRBJ2-7; D gene uncertain. Trimming took 0 bases from V and 0 from J, leaving 12 bases between them. The V gene's germline CDR1 is DFQATT and CDR2 SNEGSKA (reference sequence). The CDR3 loop spans 15 amino acids. CDR3 in amino acids: CSARDQSLLSYEQYF. The CDR3 nucleotides are TGCAGTGCTAGAGATCAATCTCTACTCTCCTACGAGCAGTACTTC.

Only one count was recorded for this clonotype. Since a much larger clone is just one base distant, this may be a read error. The V gene is TRBV14, the J gene TRBJ2-7; the match to TRBD2 covers 7 bases. This CDR3 region has 15 residues. Germline CDR1 SGHDN, CDR2 FVKESK. CDR3 bases: TGTGCCGGCAGCCCTCCGGGAGGACGGTCCTACGAGCAGTACTTC. It codes for CAGSPPGGRSYEQYF.

This clonotype was recorded at least ten times. The rearrangement links TRBV7-2 to TRBJ1-1; D is ambiguous. CDR3 length equals 17 residues. The V end lost 1 base, the J end lost 3 bases, and 18 bases lay between the germline ends. Germline V gene sequence: CDR1 SGHTA, CDR2 FQGNSA. CDR3 sequence: CASSLGENPFGDTEAFF. DNA of the CDR3: TGTGCCAGCAGCTTAGGGGAGAATCCCTTCGGGGACACTGAAGCTTTCTTT.